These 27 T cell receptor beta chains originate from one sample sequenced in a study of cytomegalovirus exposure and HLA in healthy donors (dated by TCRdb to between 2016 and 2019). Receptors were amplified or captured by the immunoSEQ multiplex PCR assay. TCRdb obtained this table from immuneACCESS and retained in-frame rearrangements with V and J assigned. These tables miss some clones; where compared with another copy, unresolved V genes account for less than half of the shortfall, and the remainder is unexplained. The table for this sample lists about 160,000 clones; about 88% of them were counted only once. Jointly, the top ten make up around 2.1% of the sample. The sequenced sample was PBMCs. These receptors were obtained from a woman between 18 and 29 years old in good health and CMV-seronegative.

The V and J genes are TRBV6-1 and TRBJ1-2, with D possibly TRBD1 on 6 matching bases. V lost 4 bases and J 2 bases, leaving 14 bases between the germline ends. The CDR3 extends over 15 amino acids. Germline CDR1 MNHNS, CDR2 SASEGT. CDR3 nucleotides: TGTGCCAGCAGTGCTGAGAGGACAGCAAACTATGGCTACACCTTC. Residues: CASSAERTANYGYTF.

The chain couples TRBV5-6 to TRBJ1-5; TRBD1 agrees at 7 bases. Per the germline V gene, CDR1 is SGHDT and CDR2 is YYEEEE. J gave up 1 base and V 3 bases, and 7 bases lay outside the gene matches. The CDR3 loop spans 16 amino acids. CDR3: CASSSSMGQSNQPQHF. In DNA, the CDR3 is TGTGCCAGCAGCTCCTCAATGGGACAGAGCAATCAGCCCCAGCATTTT.

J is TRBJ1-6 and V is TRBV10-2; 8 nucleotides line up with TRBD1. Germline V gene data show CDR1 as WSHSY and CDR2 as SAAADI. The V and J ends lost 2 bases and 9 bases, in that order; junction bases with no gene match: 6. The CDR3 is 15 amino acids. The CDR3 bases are TGCGCCAGCAGTGAGCCCCCGGACAGGGCTTCACCCCTCCACTTT. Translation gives CASSEPPDRASPLHF.

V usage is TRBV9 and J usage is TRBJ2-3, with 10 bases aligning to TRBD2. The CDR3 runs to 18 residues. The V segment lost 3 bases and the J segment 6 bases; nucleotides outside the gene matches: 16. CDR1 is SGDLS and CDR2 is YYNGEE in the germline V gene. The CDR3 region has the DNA TGTGCCAGCAGCGCCGGCGGAAGGAGCGGGGGGGCCCCCGATACGCAGTATTTT. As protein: CASSAGGRSGGAPDTQYF.

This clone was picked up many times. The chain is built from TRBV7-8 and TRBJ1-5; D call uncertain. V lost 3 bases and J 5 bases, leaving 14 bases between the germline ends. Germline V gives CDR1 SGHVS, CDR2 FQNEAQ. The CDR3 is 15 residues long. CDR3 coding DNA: TGTGCCAGCAGCTTCGGTCGGGATCCTTATCAGCCCCAGCATTTT. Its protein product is CASSFGRDPYQPQHF.

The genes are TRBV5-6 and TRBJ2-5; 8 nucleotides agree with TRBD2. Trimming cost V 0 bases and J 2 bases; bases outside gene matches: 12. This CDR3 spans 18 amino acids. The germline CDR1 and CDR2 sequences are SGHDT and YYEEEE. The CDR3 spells CASSLERGGDPEQETQYF. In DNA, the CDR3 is TGTGCCAGCAGCTTGGAACGGGGGGGGGACCCGGAACAAGAGACCCAGTACTTC.

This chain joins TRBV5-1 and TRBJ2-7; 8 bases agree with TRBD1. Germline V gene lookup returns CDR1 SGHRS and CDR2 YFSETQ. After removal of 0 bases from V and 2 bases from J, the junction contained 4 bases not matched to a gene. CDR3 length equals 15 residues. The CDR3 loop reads CASSLDGTGPYEQYF. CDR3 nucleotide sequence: TGCGCCAGCAGCTTGGACGGGACAGGCCCCTACGAGCAGTACTTC.

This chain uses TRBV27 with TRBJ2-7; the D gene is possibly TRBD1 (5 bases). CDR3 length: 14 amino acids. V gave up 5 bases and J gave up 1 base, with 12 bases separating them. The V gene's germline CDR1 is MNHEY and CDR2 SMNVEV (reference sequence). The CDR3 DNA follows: TGTGCCAGCAGTCATCGGACACTATCCTACGAGCAGTACTTC. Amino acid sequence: CASSHRTLSYEQYF.

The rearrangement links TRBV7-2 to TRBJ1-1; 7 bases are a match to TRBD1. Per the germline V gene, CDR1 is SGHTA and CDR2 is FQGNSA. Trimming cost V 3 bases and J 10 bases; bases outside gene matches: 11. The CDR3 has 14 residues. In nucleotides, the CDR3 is TGTGCCAGCAGCTTTTCACAAGACAGGGTCGGAGCTTTCTTT. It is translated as CASSFSQDRVGAFF.

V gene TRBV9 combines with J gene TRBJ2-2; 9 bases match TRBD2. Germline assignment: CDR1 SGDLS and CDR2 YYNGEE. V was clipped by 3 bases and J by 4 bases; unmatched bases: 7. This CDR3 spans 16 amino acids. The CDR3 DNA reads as TGTGCCAGCAGCGACGGACTAGCGATAAGCACCGGGGAGCTGTTTTTT. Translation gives CASSDGLAISTGELFF.

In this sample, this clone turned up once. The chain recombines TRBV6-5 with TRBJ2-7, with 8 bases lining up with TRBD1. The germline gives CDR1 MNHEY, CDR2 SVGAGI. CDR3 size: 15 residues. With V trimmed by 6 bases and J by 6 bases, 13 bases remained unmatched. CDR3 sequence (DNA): TGTGCCAGCAGCGACCGACAGGGGACGAGATCCGAGCAGTACTTC. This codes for CASSDRQGTRSEQYF.

The CDR3 DNA follows: TGTGCCAGCTCCCCCGGGACTAGCGCCACCTACGAGCAGTACTTC. Protein sequence: CASSPGTSATYEQYF. The chain joins TRBV18 to TRBJ2-7; TRBD2 matches at 10 bases. Unmatched junction bases numbered 7, after V lost 6 bases and J lost 2 bases. The CDR3 is made up of 15 amino acids. Germline V CDR1 and CDR2: KGHSH, LQKENI.

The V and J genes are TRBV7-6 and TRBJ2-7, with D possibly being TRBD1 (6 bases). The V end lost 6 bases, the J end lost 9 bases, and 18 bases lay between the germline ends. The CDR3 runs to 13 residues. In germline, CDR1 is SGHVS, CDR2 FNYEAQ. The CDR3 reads CASSPKDPTGQYF. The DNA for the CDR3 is TGTGCCAGCAGTCCTAAGGACCCGACAGGGCAGTACTTC. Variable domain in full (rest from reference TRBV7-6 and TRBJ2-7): GAGVSQSPRYKVTKRGQDVALRCDPISGHVSLYWYRQALGQGPEFLTYFNYEAQQDKSGLPNDRFSAERPEGSISTLTIQRTEQRDSAMYRCASSPKDPTGQYFGPGTRLTVT.

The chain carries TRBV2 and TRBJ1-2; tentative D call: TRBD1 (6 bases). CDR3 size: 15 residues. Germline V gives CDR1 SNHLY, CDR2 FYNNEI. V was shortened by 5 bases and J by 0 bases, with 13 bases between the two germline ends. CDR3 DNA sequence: TGTGCCAGCAGTACGGACAGCGCTTCTAACTATGGCTACACCTTC. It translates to CASSTDSASNYGYTF.

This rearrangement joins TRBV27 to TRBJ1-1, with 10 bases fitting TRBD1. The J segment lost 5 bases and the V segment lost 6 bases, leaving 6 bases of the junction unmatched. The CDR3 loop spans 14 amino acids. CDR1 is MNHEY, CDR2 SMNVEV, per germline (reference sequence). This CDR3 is CASRARDRGTEAFF. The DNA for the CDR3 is TGTGCCAGCAGAGCCCGGGACAGGGGTACTGAAGCTTTCTTT.

For the CDR3, the DNA is TGTGCCAGCAGCTTGGCAGGGGGCAATTATTCACCCCTCCACTTT. Protein product: CASSLAGGNYSPLHF. This sequence joins TRBV5-4 and TRBJ1-6; 8 nucleotides line up with TRBD1. This CDR3 has 15 residues. With V trimmed by 0 bases and J by 8 bases, 4 bases remained unmatched. Germline loops: CDR1 SGHNT, CDR2 YYREEE (reference sequence).

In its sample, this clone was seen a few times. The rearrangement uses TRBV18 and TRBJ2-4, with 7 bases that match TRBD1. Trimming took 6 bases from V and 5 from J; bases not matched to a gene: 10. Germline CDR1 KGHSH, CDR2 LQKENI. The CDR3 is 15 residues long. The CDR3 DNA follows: TGTGCCAGCTCCGATCGGGACAGCATAGAAAACATTCAGTACTTC. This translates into CASSDRDSIENIQYF.

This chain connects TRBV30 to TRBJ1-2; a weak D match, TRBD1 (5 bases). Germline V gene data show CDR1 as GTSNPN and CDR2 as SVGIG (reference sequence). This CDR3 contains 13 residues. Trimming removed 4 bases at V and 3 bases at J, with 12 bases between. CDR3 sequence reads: CAWNSGFDYGYTF. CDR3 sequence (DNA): TGTGCCTGGAATTCAGGGTTCGACTATGGCTACACCTTC.

For the CDR3, the DNA is TGCGCCAGCAGCTTGGAGGGAGGAGCTGAAGCTTTCTTT. As protein: CASSLEGGAEAFF. This chain connects TRBV5-1 to TRBJ1-1, with no clear D. Trimming pared 0 bases from V and 6 bases from J, leaving 9 bases between. The CDR3 length is 13 residues. The germline V gene has CDR1 SGHRS and CDR2 YFSETQ. The full variable domain, in which reference TRBV5-1 and TRBJ1-1 provide the parts outside the CDR3, is KAGVTQTPRYLIKTRGQQVTLSCSPISGHRSVSWYQQTPGQGLQFLFEYFSETQRNKGNFPGRFSGRQFSNSRSEMNVSTLELGDSALYLCASSLEGGAEAFFGQGTRLTVV.

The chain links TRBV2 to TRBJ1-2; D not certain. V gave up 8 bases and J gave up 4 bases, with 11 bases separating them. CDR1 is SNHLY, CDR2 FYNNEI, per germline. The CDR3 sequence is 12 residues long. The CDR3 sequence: CASGGSFYGYTF. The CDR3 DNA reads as TGTGCCAGCGGCGGGTCCTTCTATGGCTACACCTTC.

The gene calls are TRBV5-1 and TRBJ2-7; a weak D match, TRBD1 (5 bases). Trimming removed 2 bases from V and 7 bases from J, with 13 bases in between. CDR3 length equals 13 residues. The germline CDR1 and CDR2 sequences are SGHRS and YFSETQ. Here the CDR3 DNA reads TGCGCCAGCAGCTTAGGGGATTACGGGGAGCAGTACTTC. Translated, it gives CASSLGDYGEQYF. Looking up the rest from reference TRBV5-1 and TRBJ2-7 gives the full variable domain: KAGVTQTPRYLIKTRGQQVTLSCSPISGHRSVSWYQQTPGQGLQFLFEYFSETQRNKGNFPGRFSGRQFSNSRSEMNVSTLELGDSALYLCASSLGDYGEQYFGPGTRLTVT.

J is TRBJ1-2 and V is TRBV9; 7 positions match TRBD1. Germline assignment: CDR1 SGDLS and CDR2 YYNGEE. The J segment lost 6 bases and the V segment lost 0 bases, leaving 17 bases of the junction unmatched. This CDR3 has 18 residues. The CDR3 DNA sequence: TGTGCCAGCAGCGTAGTTGGGACAGTTAGGGGAGAGGCCGATGGCTACACCTTC. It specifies CASSVVGTVRGEADGYTF.

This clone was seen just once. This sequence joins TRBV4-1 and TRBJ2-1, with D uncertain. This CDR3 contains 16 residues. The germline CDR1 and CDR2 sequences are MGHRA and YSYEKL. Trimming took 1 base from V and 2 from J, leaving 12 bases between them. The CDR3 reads CASSQVDLITYNEQFF. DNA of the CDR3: TGCGCCAGCAGCCAAGTTGACTTGATTACCTACAATGAGCAGTTCTTC.

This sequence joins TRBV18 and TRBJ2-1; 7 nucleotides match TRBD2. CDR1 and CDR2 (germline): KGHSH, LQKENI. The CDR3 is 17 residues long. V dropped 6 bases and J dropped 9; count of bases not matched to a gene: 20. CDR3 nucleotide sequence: TGTGCCAGCTCCCCGTCGGTCAGCGGGAACCTACAGACTGAGCAGTTCTTC. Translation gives CASSPSVSGNLQTEQFF.

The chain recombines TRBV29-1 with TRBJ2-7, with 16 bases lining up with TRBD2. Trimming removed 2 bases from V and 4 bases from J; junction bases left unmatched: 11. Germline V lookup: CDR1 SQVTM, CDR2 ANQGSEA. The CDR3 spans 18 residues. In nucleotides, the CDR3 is TGCAGCGTTGAATCCTCTGGGACTAGCGGGAGGGCCGTATACGAGCAGTACTTC. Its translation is CSVESSGTSGRAVYEQYF.

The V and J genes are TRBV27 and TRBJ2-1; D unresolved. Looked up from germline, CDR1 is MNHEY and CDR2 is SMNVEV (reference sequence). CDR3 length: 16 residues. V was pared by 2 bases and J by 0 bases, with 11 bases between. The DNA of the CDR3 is TGTGCCAGCAGTTTAGAGACAACGCCCTCCTACAATGAGCAGTTCTTC. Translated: CASSLETTPSYNEQFF.

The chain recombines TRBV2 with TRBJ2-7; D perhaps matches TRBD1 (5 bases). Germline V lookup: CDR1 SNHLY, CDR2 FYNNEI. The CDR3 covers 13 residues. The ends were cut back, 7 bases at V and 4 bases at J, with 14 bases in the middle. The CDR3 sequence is CASKARVMYEQYF. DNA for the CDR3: TGTGCCAGCAAGGCCAGGGTAATGTACGAGCAGTACTTC.